These T cell receptor beta chains were read from a single sample in a study of shared clonotypes between healthy human individuals. Assay used: immunoSEQ multiplex PCR; TCRdb lists only in-frame clones, some missing. Among about 2 million clones listed, around 95% were seen once. The sequenced sample was naive CD4+ T cells sorted from blood. All receptors come from a man between 18 and 29 years old in good health. The CDR3 runs from the conserved cysteine through the conserved F or W. A D gene is named only where the DNA matches it firmly. Size is stated for part of the rows, as once, few or many counts, or as a class when the clone is expanded.

cdr3_nt cdr3_aa v_call d_call j_call clone_size
TGTGCCAGTAGACCAGACTACACCTACGAGCAGTACTTC CASRPDYTYEQYF TRBV19 NA TRBJ2-7 NA
TGTGCCAGCAGTTATCGTAAGGGTGAAGCTTTCTTT CASSYRKGEAFF TRBV6-5 NA TRBJ1-1 NA
TGCGCCAGCAGCTTGGCTCCCGGCCTCCAAACCCCCTCCTACGAGCAGTACTTC CASSLAPGLQTPSYEQYF TRBV5-1 NA TRBJ2-7 NA
TGTGCCAGCAGTGAGGAGCGAGGAGAAAAACTGTTTTTT CASSEERGEKLFF TRBV6-4 NA TRBJ1-4 NA
TGTGCCACCACTGAAGGCCTAACTAACTATGGCTACACCTTC CATTEGLTNYGYTF TRBV10-3 NA TRBJ1-2 NA
TGCGCCAGCAGCCAATCTAGCAAGAATGAGCAGTTCTTC CASSQSSKNEQFF TRBV4-3 NA TRBJ2-1 NA
TGTGCCAGCAGCAGGGACAGGGCCACCTACGAGCAGTACTTC CASSRDRATYEQYF TRBV6-1 TRBD1 TRBJ2-7 NA
TGTGCCAGCAGTGAATGGCGACAAGAGACCCAGTACTTC CASSEWRQETQYF TRBV2 NA TRBJ2-5 NA
TGTGCCAGCAGCCTGGGGGGGAGAGCTCTGTTTTTT CASSLGGRALFF TRBV7-2 NA TRBJ1-4 NA
TGTGCCAGCAGTACAGGGGATTATGGCTACACCTTC CASSTGDYGYTF TRBV6-5 TRBD1 TRBJ1-2 NA
TGTGCCAGCTCACCCGACAGAGGCTATGGCTACACCTTC CASSPDRGYGYTF TRBV18 NA TRBJ1-2 NA
TGTGCCAGTAGTGGTGGCCGGGATAATTCACCCCTCCACTTT CASSGGRDNSPLHF TRBV19 NA TRBJ1-6 NA
TGTGCATCGGGACAGGGGGCGTTGGGCTACACCTTC CASGQGALGYTF TRBV6-5 TRBD1 TRBJ1-2 NA
TGTGCCAGCAGTTTGTCCGGGGAGCAGTACTTC CASSLSGEQYF TRBV28 NA TRBJ2-7 NA
TGTGCTAGTGCCCGGGGACTCCCCGGGAGCAATCAGCCCCAGCATTTT CASARGLPGSNQPQHF TRBV12-5 NA TRBJ1-5 NA
TGTGCCAGCAGTCCGGACACTGGAAACACCATATATTTT CASSPDTGNTIYF TRBV6-5 NA TRBJ1-3 NA
TGTGCCAGCAGCCAAGACAGGGGGGGTCAGCCCCAGCATTTT CASSQDRGGQPQHF TRBV5-6 TRBD1 TRBJ1-5 NA
TGTGCCAGCAGCAAACGAGGAAAAGCGACCTACGAGCAGTACTTC CASSKRGKATYEQYF TRBV21-1 NA TRBJ2-7 NA
TGTGCCAGCTCCGGACCGGGGACAGGGAGCGAAAAACTGTTTTTT CASSGPGTGSEKLFF TRBV18 TRBD1 TRBJ1-4 NA
TGCGCCAGCAGCCAAGAAGGGCGTGAGCAGTTCTTC CASSQEGREQFF TRBV4-3 NA TRBJ2-1 NA
TGTGCCAGCAGGGCAGGGGTGCAGGAGACCCAGTACTTC CASRAGVQETQYF TRBV2 NA TRBJ2-5 NA
TGTGCCAGCAGCCAAACAGGAAGGGGCAATCATGAGCAGTTCTTC CASSQTGRGNHEQFF TRBV7-3 NA TRBJ2-1 NA
TGTGCCAGCAGCTCCGACAGGAGTAGCACAGATACGCAGTATTTT CASSSDRSSTDTQYF TRBV7-2 NA TRBJ2-3 NA
TGTGCCAGCTCACCGGCTAGCAAAAGCTCCTACGAGCAGTACTTC CASSPASKSSYEQYF TRBV18 NA TRBJ2-7 NA
TGTGCCATCAGTGAGTCAGATGGAGAGAAGTATTTT CAISESDGEKYF TRBV10-3 NA TRBJ2-3 NA
TGTGCCAGCAGCTTCACCAGGGGGCTTGAGCAGTACTTC CASSFTRGLEQYF TRBV7-2 TRBD1 TRBJ2-7 once
TGTGCCAGCAGCGTGGGGGGACTAGCGGGGAACCCAGGCGAGCAGTACTTC CASSVGGLAGNPGEQYF TRBV9 TRBD2 TRBJ2-7 NA
TGTGCCAGCAGCTCTTGGACCAGAGCCAGCTACGAGCAGTACTTC CASSSWTRASYEQYF TRBV7-9 NA TRBJ2-7 NA
TGTGCCAGCAGCTTGGCCTCGGGGTTTCAGTACTTC CASSLASGFQYF TRBV5-6 NA TRBJ2-4 NA
TGTGCCAGCAGCTTAGCACTCGGCAGGGGGCCCGAAGAGACCCAGTACTTC CASSLALGRGPEETQYF TRBV7-9 TRBD1 TRBJ2-5 NA
TGTGCCTGGACAAACGGGGCCCAAAATTCACCCCTCCACTTT CAWTNGAQNSPLHF TRBV30 NA TRBJ1-6 NA
TGTGCCAGCAGTCCCACTAGCGGAAGGGATGAGCAGTTCTTC CASSPTSGRDEQFF TRBV27 TRBD2 TRBJ2-1 NA
TGTGCCTGGAGTCCCCGGATCACAGATACGCAGTATTTT CAWSPRITDTQYF TRBV30 NA TRBJ2-3 NA
TGTGCCAGCTCACCGGCTCAAAACACTGAAGCTTTCTTT CASSPAQNTEAFF TRBV18 NA TRBJ1-1 NA
TGTGCCAGCAGTTTCCCCGGGTTGGTAGGCTACACCTTC CASSFPGLVGYTF TRBV6-6 NA TRBJ1-2 NA
TGTGCCAGCAGCTCAAGCGGAGGCCACGAGCAGTACTTC CASSSSGGHEQYF TRBV7-8 NA TRBJ2-7 NA
TGTGCCAGCAGCTCCCGTCTAGCGGGTAGGGACACCGGGGAGCTGTTTTTT CASSSRLAGRDTGELFF TRBV7-2 TRBD2 TRBJ2-2 NA
TGCAGCGTTGACGCGGGGAACACCGGGGAGCTGTTTTTT CSVDAGNTGELFF TRBV29-1 NA TRBJ2-2 NA
TGTGCCACAGGGGGGAGTTACGAGCAGTACTTC CATGGSYEQYF TRBV2 NA TRBJ2-7 NA
TGTGCCAGCTCACCAGAGGGCGATACGCAGTATTTT CASSPEGDTQYF TRBV18 NA TRBJ2-3 NA
TGTGCCAGCAGGGGGATAGGGGAAGGCGAGCAGTACTTC CASRGIGEGEQYF TRBV2 NA TRBJ2-7 NA
TGCAGTGCTACCCCCTACGAGCAGTACTTC CSATPYEQYF TRBV20-1 NA TRBJ2-7 NA
TGTGCCAGCAGTTTGCCCCTCGGGGAGCTGTTTTTT CASSLPLGELFF TRBV27 NA TRBJ2-2 NA
TGTGCCAGCAGTTACGCTGCAGGTCCTCTCTACGAGCAGTACTTC CASSYAAGPLYEQYF TRBV6-5 NA TRBJ2-7 NA
TGTGCCAGCAGTCCGGTCGAGAACACTGAAGCTTTCTTT CASSPVENTEAFF TRBV6-5 NA TRBJ1-1 NA
TGTGCCAGCAGTTTGGGCGCAGGGGGCTCCACCGGGGAGCTGTTTTTT CASSLGAGGSTGELFF TRBV27 TRBD1 TRBJ2-2 NA
TGTGCCAGCAGGCGGGACAGGGGATCTGGAAACACCATATATTTT CASRRDRGSGNTIYF TRBV11-1 TRBD1 TRBJ1-3 NA
TGCGCCAGCAGCCATCCGGGCCCCGGGCCCGAGACCCAGTACTTC CASSHPGPGPETQYF TRBV4-1 NA TRBJ2-5 NA
TGTGCCAGCAGCCTTGCCCGGACAGACAATGAGCAGTTCTTC CASSLARTDNEQFF TRBV7-9 NA TRBJ2-1 NA
TGTGCCACCAGCAGAGATTGGAGTCGGACTGAAGCTTTCTTT CATSRDWSRTEAFF TRBV15 NA TRBJ1-1 NA
TGTGCCAGCAGTTACTCCGGGCCAAATCCCGTGCAGTACTTC CASSYSGPNPVQYF TRBV6-6 NA TRBJ2-7 NA
TGTGCCAGCAGCCCCCGATGGAGTAGCTTTAATTCCGGGGAGCTGTTTTTT CASSPRWSSFNSGELFF TRBV2 NA TRBJ2-2 NA
TGCGCCAGCAGCTATGACAGTTTTCCCTCCTACAATGAGCAGTTCTTC CASSYDSFPSYNEQFF TRBV5-1 NA TRBJ2-1 NA
TGCGCCAGCAGCAGCACAGGGGCAGGAAACACCATATATTTT CASSSTGAGNTIYF TRBV5-1 TRBD1 TRBJ1-3 NA
TGTGCCAGCAGGGCGGGACAGACAAACGACTTC CASRAGQTNDF TRBV6-1 TRBD1 TRBJ1-2 NA
TGTGCCAGCAGTTTAGGGGATGCCTATGGCTACACCTTC CASSLGDAYGYTF TRBV27 NA TRBJ1-2 NA
TGCGCCAGCAGTCAATCGCTTACCTCTTCTTACGAGCAGTACTTC CASSQSLTSSYEQYF TRBV23-1 NA TRBJ2-7 NA
TGTGCCAGCAGAAACTCCAACCCCTACGAGCAGTACTTC CASRNSNPYEQYF TRBV28 NA TRBJ2-7 NA
TGTGCCAGCAGCCAAGCTCTAGGGGGGGCAGGGAACACTGAAGCTTTCTTT CASSQALGGAGNTEAFF TRBV4-2 NA TRBJ1-1 NA